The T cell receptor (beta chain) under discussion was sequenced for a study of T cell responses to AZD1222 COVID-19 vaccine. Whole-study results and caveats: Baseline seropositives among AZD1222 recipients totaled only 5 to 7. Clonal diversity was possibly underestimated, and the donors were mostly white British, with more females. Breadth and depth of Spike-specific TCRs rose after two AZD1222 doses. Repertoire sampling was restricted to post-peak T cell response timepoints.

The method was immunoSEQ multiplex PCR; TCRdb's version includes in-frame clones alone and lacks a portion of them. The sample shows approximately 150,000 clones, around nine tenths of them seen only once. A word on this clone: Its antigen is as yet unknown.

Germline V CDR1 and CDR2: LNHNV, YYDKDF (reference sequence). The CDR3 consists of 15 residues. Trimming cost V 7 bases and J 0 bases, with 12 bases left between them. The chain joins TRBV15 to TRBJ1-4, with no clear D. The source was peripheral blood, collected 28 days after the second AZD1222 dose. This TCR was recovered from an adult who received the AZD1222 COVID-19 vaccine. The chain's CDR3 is CATNPGTATNEKLFF. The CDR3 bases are TGTGCCACCAACCCGGGAACAGCAACTAATGAAAAACTGTTTTTT.